This TCR beta chain came from a study of PD-L1 blockade in urothelial cancer (dated by TCRdb to the late 2010s). With respect to the entire study: Every patient began therapy around 2014 and was given atezolizumab 1,200 mg intravenously every 3 weeks. Blood samples were analyzed at two time points: 3 weeks after treatment start (second dose) and 6 weeks after treatment start. About 10 patients achieved durable clinical benefit and 20 did not. In the same patients who had TCR sequencing, pretreatment tumors also underwent whole exome sequencing and RNA sequencing. Patients had an ECOG performance status of 0 or 1 and had received between 0 and 3 prior chemotherapy regimens. About 90% of the roughly 29 patients were males with bladder-origin urothelial cancer, and about 60% of the 29 reported a prior smoking history. Blood samples yielded a median of around 150,000 T cells and approximately 83,000 unique TCRs, with median clonality approximately 0.08. Progression-free survival longer than 6 months counted as durable clinical benefit, and TCR features were additionally tested against both progression-free and overall survival. Pretreatment tumor samples and matched peripheral blood, collected serially before and after atezolizumab treatment, underwent TCR sequencing. Just over 28 patients had pretreatment blood TCR-seq, about 25 had at least one posttreatment blood collection, and about 25 had tumor TCR-seq. The study was an exploratory multi-omic analysis of somatic, immune and clinical correlates of response to PD-L1 blockade with atezolizumab in urothelial cancer. Here is what the overall study found, with its caveats: Among patients with durable benefit, tumor-associated TCR clones showed greater expansion in peripheral blood 3 weeks after treatment started (n of about 21, p = 0.022). Because of the small sample size (n ≈ 31) and the many exploratory analyses performed, the results are intended to be regarded as hypothesis-generating. A pretreatment peripheral blood TCR clonality below the median was linked to improved progression-free and overall survival.

The cohort comprised approximately 30 patients with locally advanced or metastatic urothelial carcinoma treated at Memorial Sloan Kettering on a trial protocol. Peripheral blood mononuclear cells were collected pretreatment and during treatment, at between 1 and 8 total time points per patient. The Qiagen DNeasy Blood extraction kit was used to purify genomic DNA from total PBMCs and from tumor samples. PBMCs were collected pretreatment and during treatment, and were isolated and stored as previously described. Synthetic TCR analog templates were spiked into each PCR to estimate absolute template abundance from read counts. The immunoSEQ assay used bias-controlled V and J gene primers to amplify TCRbeta CDR3 regions from genomic DNA. Sequencing of rearranged TCRbeta segments was done at approximately 20X coverage. For the original study's pipeline: Clustering was used to correct sequencing errors, and CDR3s were annotated against IMGT so that V, D and J genes could be assigned. Downstream analyses used only productive TCRbeta rearrangements and left out out-of-frame or stop-codon sequences. Clonality was calculated as one minus the Shannon entropy normalized by the log of the number of unique productive sequences. Fisher's exact test with Benjamini-Hochberg correction, using a cutoff of adjusted p below 0.01, was how clones that differed between time points or between blood and tumor were identified. Not all clones reach the TCRdb copy of this immuneACCESS table, which keeps in-frame sequences only. Checked studies attribute under half of the gap to unresolved V genes and leave the rest unexplained. D and trimming come from the DNA, and the V and J calls and clone size come from that table. In all, the sample holds tens of thousands of clones, and around 87% of those were seen once. Jointly, the top ten make up around 5.3% of the sample.

Including cysteine and phenylalanine, the CDR3 has 15 amino acids. Only CDR3 DNA remains: 45 bases, in frame from the first base. The germline V gene (reference sequence) supplies CDR1 LNHNV and CDR2 YYDKDF. At the junction V is shortened by 0 bases and J by 8 bases; bases outside the gene matches: 7. As for this clone: Its antigen specificity is not known. No clone much larger than this one lies a single base away; base qualities are absent.

The origin of this receptor is a woman in her 70s with urothelial cancer. The chain links TRBV15 with TRBJ1-2; TRBD1 agrees with 9 junctional bases. This material consisted of PBMCs, taken around atezolizumab (anti-PD-L1) treatment. CDR3 loop: CATSRDRDRAWGYTF. The DNA is TGTGCCACCAGCAGAGATAGGGACAGGGCTTGGGGCTACACCTTC. Reference TRBV15 and TRBJ1-2 proteins supply the regions before and after the CDR3; the full variable domain is: DAMVIQNPRYQVTQFGKPVTLSCSQTLNHNVMYWYQQKSSQAPKLLFHYYDKDFNNEADTPDNFQSRRPNTSFCFLDIRSPGLGDTAMYLCATSRDRDRAWGYTFGSGTRLTVV.